The T cell receptor (beta chain) under discussion was sequenced for a study of blood T cell repertoires in COVID-19. Study at large: Acute-phase and convalescent COVID-19 samples originated in the United States, Italy and Spain. In each case, the material was cDNA or gDNA derived from T cells, B-cell-depleted T cells, or PBMCs.

Germline CDR1 reads MNHNS; CDR2 reads SASEGT. Trimming removed 0 bases from V and 7 bases from J, with 15 bases in between. CDR3 length: 16 amino acids. Source study methods: Amplification of reference gene primers provided the estimated nucleated cell counts. The protocol was immunoSEQ multiplex PCR, while the TCRdb copy is restricted to in-frame clones and leaves out a portion. V, J and clone size are those of that table, while D and trimming were read from the DNA. The sample carries roughly 63,000 clones, 65% to 75% recorded once. Sequences were obtained from peripheral blood. The receptor comes from a woman aged 80 or over with acute or convalescent COVID-19. V is TRBV6-1 and J is TRBJ1-4, with D uncertain. CDR3 region: CASSEAFGGRGEKLFF. The CDR3 DNA follows: TGTGCCAGCAGTGAAGCGTTCGGAGGACGGGGTGAAAAACTGTTTTTT.